This T cell receptor (beta chain) was sequenced during a study of beta chain features in type 1 diabetes. Broader study findings: Shorter templates might be favored by PCR, and equally so in patients and in controls.

As regards this clone: Its antigen is as yet unknown.

Trimming shortened V by 6 bases and J by 2 bases, and 10 bases separated the two germline ends. CDR3 length: 13 residues. CDR1 is MNHEY and CDR2 is SVGAGI in the germline V gene. cDNA synthesis used the whole RNA isolate, giving expressed TCRB sequences. This table comes from immunoSEQ multiplex PCR, and its TCRdb copy is limited to in-frame clones, with some not included. The table includes 680,000 or so clones, less than 20% detected once. The sequence was collected from a man aged 18 to 29 in good health. The sequencing input was naive CD4+ T cells from blood. This chain joins TRBV6-5 and TRBJ1-1, with D possibly being TRBD1 (5 bases). The CDR3 loop is CASRRGVNTEAFF. The DNA for the CDR3 is TGTGCCAGCAGACGGGGGGTCAACACTGAAGCTTTCTTT.